Presented here are 10 T cell receptor beta chains from one specimen sequenced in a study of blood T cell repertoires in COVID-19. Generated by immunoSEQ multiplex PCR, the TCRdb table keeps only in-frame clones and is missing some. Found here are approximately 85,000 clones, approximately 86% of them singletons; the top ten hold 3%. The sample consisted of peripheral blood. Receptors were obtained from a woman aged 50 to 60 with active or convalescent COVID-19.

The chain is built from TRBV14 and TRBJ2-7; D ambiguous. This CDR3 contains 17 residues. V lost 6 bases, J lost 0 bases, and 21 bases lay in between. CDR1 SGHDN and CDR2 FVKESK come from the germline V gene. In DNA form, the CDR3 reads TGTGCCAGCAGGTTTGCTTGGTCGAACTTAAGCTCCTACGAGCAGTACTTC. This encodes CASRFAWSNLSSYEQYF.

This chain links TRBV25-1 with TRBJ1-5; D possibly corresponds to TRBD1 (6 bases). Deletions cut 4 bases from V and 6 bases from J, with 10 bases between. Per germline, CDR1 MGHDK and CDR2 SYGVNS. The CDR3 covers 13 residues. For the CDR3, the DNA is TGTGCCAGCAGTGGTCCAGGGGTTCAGCCCCAGCATTTT. It translates to CASSGPGVQPQHF.

This clone was seen only once. The chain carries TRBV6-2 or TRBV6-3 and TRBJ2-3; TRBD2 aligns across 14 bases. The CDR3 runs 17 residues. The trim removed 5 bases at V and 4 bases at J, leaving 8 bases unmatched. CDR1 and CDR2 from the germline V gene are MNHEY and SVGEGT. CDR3 bases: TGTGCCAGCAGTCCCTCCTGGACTAGCGGGGGGTCAGATACGCAGTATTTT. Translation gives CASSPSWTSGGSDTQYF.

This clone was found a few times. One end of the junction fails to match germline, which may point to a read error. The V gene is TRBV7-9, the J gene TRBJ2-7; 7 bases line up with TRBD2. The CDR3 has 12 amino acids. Germline V gene sequence: CDR1 SEHNR, CDR2 FQNEAQ (reference sequence). The CDR3 bases are TGTGCCAGCAGCCCATCCGCGGGGGATAGGGGCTTC. Protein sequence: CASSPSAGDRGF.

V and J are TRBV19 and TRBJ2-7, with 9 bases matching TRBD1. From germline, CDR1 is LNHDA and CDR2 SQIVND (reference sequence). J gave up 6 bases and V 5 bases, and 5 bases lay outside the gene matches. This CDR3 has 13 residues. The CDR3 DNA sequence: TGTGCCAGTAGTTTACAGGGGGCGATCGAGCAGTACTTC. It translates to CASSLQGAIEQYF.

V is TRBV7-2 and J is TRBJ1-5, with 11 bases lining up with TRBD1. V dropped 1 base and J dropped 5; count of bases not matched to a gene: 4. Germline V gene lookup returns CDR1 SGHTA and CDR2 FQGNSA. This CDR3 is built from 16 residues. Here the CDR3 reads CASSLEGTGGYQPQHF. The CDR3 nucleotides are TGTGCCAGCAGCTTAGAAGGGACAGGGGGATATCAGCCCCAGCATTTT.

In its sample, this clone was seen a few times. V usage is TRBV5-5 and J usage is TRBJ2-5; D may be TRBD2 (5 bases). This CDR3 has 13 residues. Trimming left V 4 bases short and J 2 bases short, with 9 bases between. The germline CDR1 and CDR2 sequences are SGHKS and YYEKEE (reference sequence). The CDR3 sequence: CASSLRGQETQYF. As DNA, the CDR3 is TGTGCCAGCAGCCTTCGGGGTCAAGAGACCCAGTACTTC.

The CDR3 is CASSQDPQRGYNEQFF. The CDR3 DNA sequence: TGTGCCAGCAGCCAAGATCCCCAGCGGGGATACAATGAGCAGTTCTTC. The chain employs TRBV4-2 and TRBJ2-1; 7 bases are shared with TRBD2. Germline V gene sequence: CDR1 LGHNA, CDR2 YNFKEQ. J was trimmed by 4 bases and V by 0 bases; bases with no gene match: 6. The CDR3 extends over 16 amino acids.

The J gene is TRBJ2-7, the V gene TRBV11-3, with TRBD2 matching over 11 bases. This CDR3 has 15 amino acids. Looked up from germline, CDR1 is SGHNT and CDR2 is YENEEA. The J segment lost 3 bases and the V segment lost 6 bases, leaving 7 bases of the junction unmatched. This CDR3 reads CASSPSGGQDYEQYF. CDR3 nucleotide sequence: TGTGCCAGCAGTCCTAGCGGGGGGCAGGACTACGAGCAGTACTTC.

The chain recombines TRBV18 with TRBJ1-3; 7 bases are shared with TRBD1. This CDR3 comprises 14 residues. The V segment lost 4 bases and the J segment 2 bases; nucleotides outside the gene matches: 2. In germline, CDR1 is KGHSH, CDR2 LQKENI. For the CDR3, the DNA is TGTGCCAGCTCACGGGACAGAACTGGAAACACCATATATTTT. Residues: CASSRDRTGNTIYF.